Listed below are T cell receptor beta chains from one sample, sequenced in a study of PD-1 blockade in classical Hodgkin lymphoma. The assay was immunoSEQ multiplex PCR, and TCRdb's table has in-frame clones only and misses some. The sample consists of tens of thousands of clones, under 75% of them appearing once. Sample: peripheral blood mononuclear cells (PBMCs), taken before the second cycle of nivolumab. These receptors were obtained from a human donor with classical Hodgkin lymphoma. Each CDR3 is given with its conserved first and last residue. A D gene is named only where the DNA matches it firmly. Only some rows state a clone size, as once, few, many or a class for expanded clones.

J: TRBJ2-3
V: TRBV6-6
size: .
D: .
DNA: TGTGCCAGCACCCGACAGGTGTTCACAGATACGCAGTATTTT
CDR3: CASTRQVFTDTQYF

J: TRBJ1-5
V: TRBV15
size: .
D: TRBD1
DNA: TGTGCCACCAGCAGAGGTGGGACAGGCCACAACCCTAGCAATCAGCCCCAGCATTTT
CDR3: CATSRGGTGHNPSNQPQHF

J: TRBJ1-5
V: TRBV19
size: .
D: .
DNA: TGTGCCAGTAGTTCCGTAGGGGGCAATCAGCCCCAGCATTTT
CDR3: CASSSVGGNQPQHF

J: TRBJ2-5
V: TRBV20-1
size: few
D: .
DNA: TGCAGCGCTAGAGAGACGGAGACCCAGTACTTC
CDR3: CSARETETQYF

J: TRBJ2-5
V: TRBV5-5
size: .
D: .
DNA: TGTGCCAGCAGCCCGGACCCGGAGACCCAGTACTTC
CDR3: CASSPDPETQYF

J: TRBJ2-1
V: TRBV27
size: .
D: TRBD2
DNA: TGTGCCAGCATCCCCCCGGGACTAGGACCCAATGAGCAGTTCTTC
CDR3: CASIPPGLGPNEQFF

J: TRBJ2-5
V: TRBV15
size: .
D: TRBD2
DNA: TGTGCCACCAGCAGAGGTCGGACTAGCGGGGCCCTTCAAGAGACCCAGTACTTC
CDR3: CATSRGRTSGALQETQYF

J: TRBJ1-5
V: TRBV11-2
size: once
D: .
DNA: TGTGCCAGCAGCAAGGGACGGAGCCACAATCAGCCCCAGCATTTT
CDR3: CASSKGRSHNQPQHF

J: TRBJ2-4
V: TRBV14
size: .
D: TRBD2
DNA: TGTGCCAGCAGCTATATGCGGGGGGGCCGGGACATTCAGTACTTC
CDR3: CASSYMRGGRDIQYF

J: TRBJ2-5
V: TRBV10-2
size: few
D: TRBD2
DNA: TGCGCCAGCAGTGAGTGGCGGGGGGGCAGAGAGACCCAGTACTTC
CDR3: CASSEWRGGRETQYF

J: TRBJ2-5
V: TRBV5-1
size: .
D: TRBD1
DNA: TGCGCCAGCAGACCCTCGACAGGGGCTGGAGAGACCCAGTACTTC
CDR3: CASRPSTGAGETQYF

J: TRBJ2-4
V: TRBV13
size: once
D: .
DNA: TGTGCCAGCAGCCCCGGACTGAACCAAAACATTCAGTACTTC
CDR3: CASSPGLNQNIQYF

J: TRBJ2-3
V: TRBV28
size: .
D: .
DNA: TGTGCCAGCAGGGCTGCAGGGGCCGCCACAGATACGCAGTATTTT
CDR3: CASRAAGAATDTQYF

J: TRBJ2-2
V: TRBV19
size: .
D: TRBD1
DNA: TGTGCCAGTACAGAAGGGACAGGGACGACCGGGGAGCTGTTTTTT
CDR3: CASTEGTGTTGELFF

J: TRBJ2-7
V: TRBV19
size: .
D: .
DNA: TGTGCCAGTAGTATGGTGTTGGGGTACGAGCAGTACTTC
CDR3: CASSMVLGYEQYF

J: TRBJ2-1
V: TRBV4-2
size: .
D: TRBD2
DNA: TGTGCCAGCAGCCCCCTTCAGGGCGGGGGATCCTACAATGAGCAGTTCTTC
CDR3: CASSPLQGGGSYNEQFF

J: TRBJ1-1
V: TRBV6-5
size: .
D: TRBD1
DNA: TGTGCCAGCAACCAACAGGGGAGCACTGAAGCTTTCTTT
CDR3: CASNQQGSTEAFF

J: TRBJ1-5
V: TRBV7-2
size: once
D: .
DNA: TGTGCCAGCAGCTTGGTAGGAGGGGGGGATCAGCCCCAGCATTTT
CDR3: CASSLVGGGDQPQHF

J: TRBJ2-2
V: TRBV9
size: .
D: .
DNA: TGTGCCAGCAGCGTACCTACTAGCCCCGAGAAGGGGGAGCTGTTTTTT
CDR3: CASSVPTSPEKGELFF

J: TRBJ2-7
V: TRBV10-3
size: .
D: .
DNA: TGTGCCACCGGTCGTACGGGGAACTCCTACGAGCAGTACTTC
CDR3: CATGRTGNSYEQYF

J: TRBJ1-6
V: TRBV27
size: .
D: .
DNA: TGTGCCAGCAGTTTAATGTCCGTTTCTCCCCTCCACTTT
CDR3: CASSLMSVSPLHF

J: TRBJ2-3
V: TRBV10-2
size: .
D: TRBD2
DNA: TGCGCCAGCAGTGGCGGCGGGGGAGTGGATACGCAGTATTTT
CDR3: CASSGGGGVDTQYF

J: TRBJ2-3
V: TRBV7-2
size: .
D: TRBD1
DNA: TGTGCCAGCAAAGGACAGGTTAGCACAGATACGCAGTATTTT
CDR3: CASKGQVSTDTQYF

J: TRBJ1-2
V: TRBV2
size: .
D: .
DNA: TGTGCCAGCAGTGAACGGGGAGGGGACGGCGGCTACACCTTC
CDR3: CASSERGGDGGYTF

J: TRBJ2-3
V: TRBV11-2
size: .
D: TRBD2
DNA: TGTGCCAGCAGACTTCAGCGGGGGGGCTCCACAGATACGCAGTATTTT
CDR3: CASRLQRGGSTDTQYF

J: TRBJ2-1
V: TRBV28
size: .
D: TRBD2
DNA: TGTGCCAGCAGTCCCTCAGGGACTAGCGGGTGGTACAATGAGCAGTTCTTC
CDR3: CASSPSGTSGWYNEQFF

J: TRBJ1-2
V: TRBV6-1
size: .
D: .
DNA: TGTGCCAGCGACCCAGGCGGGGGCTACACCTTC
CDR3: CASDPGGGYTF

J: TRBJ1-2
V: TRBV2
size: .
D: .
DNA: TGTGCCAGCAGTCCCACAGGGCTTGGCTACACCTTC
CDR3: CASSPTGLGYTF

J: TRBJ2-3
V: TRBV27
size: .
D: .
DNA: TGTGCCAGCAGCGTAACCTGGACAGCCACAGATACGCAGTATTTT
CDR3: CASSVTWTATDTQYF

J: TRBJ2-1
V: TRBV5-4
size: few
D: TRBD2
DNA: TGTGCCAGCACCCTCGGAGGACTAGCGGGGGGGCCGCAGAATGAGCAGTTCTTC
CDR3: CASTLGGLAGGPQNEQFF

J: TRBJ1-2
V: TRBV11-2
size: .
D: .
DNA: TGTGCCAGCAGCTTATCGGGATTTAACTATGGCTACACCTTC
CDR3: CASSLSGFNYGYTF

J: TRBJ1-5
V: TRBV28
size: .
D: .
DNA: TGTGCCAGCAGTTTAGACAGCAATCAGCCCCAGCATTTT
CDR3: CASSLDSNQPQHF

J: TRBJ2-5
V: TRBV6-5
size: .
D: .
DNA: TGTGCCAGCCAAGCGGCAGGGCGGGGGACCCAGTACTTC
CDR3: CASQAAGRGTQYF

J: TRBJ2-5
V: TRBV5-4
size: .
D: .
DNA: TGTGCCAGCAGCTTCTACGAGACCCAGTACTTC
CDR3: CASSFYETQYF

J: TRBJ1-2
V: TRBV4-1
size: .
D: .
DNA: TGCGCCAGCAGCCAAGATCGGCAGAGCCGCTATGGCTACACCTTC
CDR3: CASSQDRQSRYGYTF

J: TRBJ2-3
V: TRBV29-1
size: .
D: .
DNA: TGCAGCGTTGACAGCGGTGACACAGATACGCAGTATTTT
CDR3: CSVDSGDTDTQYF

J: TRBJ1-4
V: TRBV4-1
size: medium-sized
D: TRBD1
DNA: TGCGCCAGCAGCCCCAAGGCATCAGGGACAGGGGGTGAAAAACTGTTTTTT
CDR3: CASSPKASGTGGEKLFF

J: TRBJ2-7
V: TRBV9
size: .
D: TRBD1
DNA: TGTGCCAGCAGTGGACAGGGAGCCTACGAGCAGTACTTC
CDR3: CASSGQGAYEQYF

J: TRBJ1-2
V: TRBV28
size: .
D: TRBD1
DNA: TGTGCCAGCAGTTCTGAGGGACAGGGGTTCTATGGCTACACCTTC
CDR3: CASSSEGQGFYGYTF

J: TRBJ1-5
V: TRBV4-1
size: few
D: .
DNA: TGCGCCAGCAGCCAAGATGTAAAGGGTGGAAGCAATCAGCCCCAGCATTTT
CDR3: CASSQDVKGGSNQPQHF

J: TRBJ1-2
V: TRBV30
size: .
D: .
DNA: TGTGCCTGGAGTGGCGGCGGGGGAGCGGGTGGCTACACCTTC
CDR3: CAWSGGGGAGGYTF

J: TRBJ1-6
V: TRBV7-9
size: .
D: .
DNA: TGTGCCAGCAGTCCGGACCCCTATAATTCACCCCTCCACTTT
CDR3: CASSPDPYNSPLHF

J: TRBJ1-1
V: TRBV5-4
size: .
D: .
DNA: TGTGCCAGCAGCGTACGGGGAGAGAACACTGAAGCTTTCTTT
CDR3: CASSVRGENTEAFF

J: TRBJ1-5
V: TRBV18
size: medium-sized
D: .
DNA: TGTGCCAGCTCACCGGACGGTGGGGTTAGCAATCAGCCCCAGCATTTT
CDR3: CASSPDGGVSNQPQHF

J: TRBJ2-5
V: TRBV9
size: .
D: .
DNA: TGTGCCAGCAGCCTTCGGACAGCCTCGGCGGAGACCCAGTACTTC
CDR3: CASSLRTASAETQYF

J: TRBJ2-3
V: TRBV5-1
size: .
D: .
DNA: TGCGCCAGCAGCTCATCCGGGACGGGCACAGATACGCAGTATTTT
CDR3: CASSSSGTGTDTQYF

J: TRBJ1-6
V: TRBV28
size: .
D: TRBD1
DNA: TGTGCCAGCAGTCCGGACAGGGTGGCTTCACCCCTCCACTTT
CDR3: CASSPDRVASPLHF

J: TRBJ2-1
V: TRBV28
size: .
D: TRBD2
DNA: TGTGCCAGCAGTTTATTGGGGGGGACTACCTACAATGAGCAGTTCTTC
CDR3: CASSLLGGTTYNEQFF

J: TRBJ2-2
V: TRBV7-9
size: .
D: .
DNA: TGTGCCAGCAGCTTAGTAATACCCACCGGGGAGCTGTTTTTT
CDR3: CASSLVIPTGELFF

J: TRBJ1-4
V: TRBV28
size: .
D: .
DNA: TGTGCCAGCAGTTTCGTAGAGGGGCGGAGTGAAAAACTGTTTTTT
CDR3: CASSFVEGRSEKLFF

J: TRBJ2-3
V: TRBV28
size: .
D: TRBD2
DNA: TGTGCCAGCAGTTTGACTAGCGGGGGGGCGGCAGATACGCAGTATTTT
CDR3: CASSLTSGGAADTQYF

J: TRBJ1-1
V: TRBV13
size: .
D: .
DNA: TGTGCCAGCAGCCATACAGGGACCACTGAAGCTTTCTTT
CDR3: CASSHTGTTEAFF

J: TRBJ2-1
V: TRBV19
size: .
D: .
DNA: TGTGCCAGTAGTATGAGGGGGGGTGCGTACAATGAGCAGTTCTTC
CDR3: CASSMRGGAYNEQFF

J: TRBJ2-4
V: TRBV19
size: few
D: .
DNA: TGTGCCAGTAGTATCGGGCTAGCCAAAAACATTCAGTACTTC
CDR3: CASSIGLAKNIQYF

J: TRBJ2-2
V: TRBV10-3
size: .
D: .
DNA: TGTGCCATCAGGGGCTTGAACACCGGGGAGCTGTTTTTT
CDR3: CAIRGLNTGELFF

J: TRBJ2-5
V: TRBV12-5
size: .
D: .
DNA: TGTGCTAGTGGTCGGGACAATGGGGAGACCCAGTACTTC
CDR3: CASGRDNGETQYF

J: TRBJ2-5
V: TRBV2
size: .
D: .
DNA: TGTGCCAGCAGTGAAGTTGAGTTAGAGACCCAGTACTTC
CDR3: CASSEVELETQYF